The 24 T cell receptor beta chains presented below share a single source sample, sequenced in a study of monozygotic twins with inflammatory bowel disease. TCRdb reanalyzed the 5' RACE reads and collapses them to one entry per CDR3 protein, without DNA. The sample has 310,000 or so distinct CDR3 sequences. Sequences were obtained from blood. Receptors originate from a human donor with ulcerative colitis or Crohn's disease, or a healthy co-twin of an affected twin (not recorded which).

This chain uses TRBV7-2 with TRBJ2-7; lacking DNA, the TRBD1 call made by TCRdb goes unchecked. The CDR3 extends over 15 amino acids. From germline, CDR1 is SGHTA and CDR2 FQGNSA. This CDR3 reads CASTQSGTDDYEQYF.

This sequence joins TRBV7-9 and TRBJ2-5. The CDR3 spans 14 residues. The germline V gene encodes CDR1 SEHNR and CDR2 FQNEAQ (reference sequence). The CDR3 reads CASSLDLTRETQYF.

This chain connects TRBV7-2 to TRBJ1-2; with no DNA, the TCRdb D assignment of TRBD1 cannot be verified. The germline V gene encodes CDR1 SGHTA and CDR2 FQGNSA. This CDR3 has 14 residues. Here the CDR3 reads CASRSDSTNYGYTF.

The J gene is TRBJ1-1, the V gene TRBV5-1; TCRdb gives TRBD1 as the D gene, but with no DNA this cannot be confirmed. CDR3 length: 16 amino acids. In germline, CDR1 is SGHRS, CDR2 YFSETQ. The CDR3 sequence is CASSSATFGRNTEAFF.

The chain employs TRBV18 and TRBJ2-1; TCRdb's D call of TRBD1 is untestable without DNA. The CDR3 is 13 amino acids. CDR1 is KGHSH and CDR2 is LQKENI in the germline V gene. CDR3 in amino acids: CASSPLFGNEQFF.

The chain has TRBV28 and TRBJ2-1. This CDR3 region has 12 residues. Germline-derived CDR1 and CDR2 are MDHEN and SYDVKM. The CDR3 here is CASRTTYNEQFF.

The CDR3 sequence is CASSWAGGNTEAFF. The chain couples TRBV7-9 to TRBJ1-1; TCRdb indicates TRBD1, and absent DNA this call remains unverified. The CDR3 contains 14 residues. Germline V gene data show CDR1 as SEHNR and CDR2 as FQNEAQ (reference sequence).

The J gene is TRBJ2-2, the V gene TRBV5-1. From germline, CDR1 is SGHRS and CDR2 YFSETQ. CDR3 length equals 17 residues. Here the CDR3 reads CASSPTVVGKRIGELFF.

The chain combines TRBV7-2 with TRBJ1-1; the TCRdb D gene call, TRBD1, has no DNA to confirm it. The CDR3 has 13 amino acids. Per germline, CDR1 SGHTA and CDR2 FQGNSA. CDR3 residues: CASSQRQILEAFF.

CDR3 in amino acids: CASRPGLRFTGELFF. This sequence joins TRBV2 and TRBJ2-2; TCRdb's D call of TRBD2 is untestable without DNA. CDR1 is SNHLY, CDR2 FYNNEI, per germline. The CDR3 covers 15 residues.

The gene calls are TRBV9 and TRBJ1-1. Germline V gene lookup returns CDR1 SGDLS and CDR2 YYNGEE. This CDR3 has 14 residues. The CDR3 spells CASSVEAVNTEAFF.

The chain is built from TRBV30 and TRBJ2-3; the D call from TCRdb, TRBD2, cannot be confirmed without DNA. There are 17 residues in the CDR3. CDR1 and CDR2 from the germline V gene are GTSNPN and SVGIG (reference sequence). CDR3 residues: CAWSSAATSGSTDTQYF.

The chain joins TRBV9 to TRBJ2-7; TCRdb selects TRBD1, and the lack of DNA leaves this call unchecked. Per germline, CDR1 SGDLS and CDR2 YYNGEE. This CDR3 is built from 14 residues. CDR3 in amino acids: CASSVESRGNEQYF. The whole variable domain, remainder taken from reference TRBV9 and TRBJ2-7, is DSGVTQTPKHLITATGQRVTLRCSPRSGDLSVYWYQQSLDQGLQFLIQYYNGEERAKGNILERFSAQQFPDLHSELNLSSLELGDSALYFCASSVESRGNEQYFGPGTRLTVT.

The chain couples TRBV11-2 to TRBJ1-4. This CDR3 is 14 amino acids long. Germline CDR1 and CDR2: SGHAT and FQNNGV. Here the CDR3 reads CASSLDWGGEKLFF.

The genes are TRBV20-1 and TRBJ2-4. CDR3 size: 12 residues. The germline V gene encodes CDR1 DFQATT and CDR2 SNEGSKA (reference sequence). The CDR3 is CSAAAAENIQYF.

The chain employs TRBV6-1 and TRBJ1-1; TCRdb's assignment of TRBD1 cannot be checked, as there is no DNA. This CDR3 has 14 amino acids. Germline V CDR1 and CDR2: MNHNS, SASEGT. The CDR3 sequence is CASSTYRVGTEAFF.

The chain links TRBV6-2 or TRBV6-3 to TRBJ2-7; the TCRdb call, TRBD1, lacks DNA for checking. The CDR3 loop spans 13 amino acids. CDR1 MNHEY and CDR2 SVGEGT come from the germline V gene. The CDR3 loop reads CAINRDTISEQYF.

V is TRBV5-4 and J is TRBJ1-2; TCRdb lists TRBD1, though no DNA is available to test this call. This CDR3 region has 14 residues. In germline, CDR1 is SGHNT, CDR2 YYREEE (reference sequence). CDR3 protein: CASSLDRGDYGYTF.

V gene TRBV12-3 or TRBV12-4 combines with J gene TRBJ2-5; absent DNA, TCRdb's TRBD2 call cannot be checked. The CDR3 contains 15 residues. This CDR3 reads CASSRTTRTQETQYF.

This chain uses TRBV7-9 with TRBJ1-2. Germline CDR1 SEHNR, CDR2 FQNEAQ (reference sequence). This CDR3 comprises 15 residues. The CDR3 reads CASSLADIKLYGYTF.

J is TRBJ2-3 and V is TRBV5-5. This CDR3 is 14 amino acids long. CDR1 and CDR2 from the germline V gene are SGHKS and YYEKEE (reference sequence). The CDR3 spells CASSGEPRTDTQYF.

The rearrangement joins TRBV4-1 to TRBJ2-2; TCRdb picks TRBD1, but there is no DNA to check that call. The CDR3 is 15 amino acids. Germline CDR1 is MGHRA and CDR2 is YSYEKL. CDR3 region: CASSQLTGTAGELFF.

The chain employs TRBV20-1 and TRBJ1-6. The CDR3 consists of 13 residues. CDR1 is DFQATT, CDR2 SNEGSKA, per germline (reference sequence). This CDR3 reads CSARVGPNSPLHF.

This rearrangement joins TRBV27 to TRBJ2-5; TCRdb selects TRBD2, and the lack of DNA leaves this call unchecked. The CDR3 is 15 residues long. Germline CDR1 and CDR2: MNHEY and SMNVEV (reference sequence). This CDR3 reads CASRGLAGGRETQYF.